This T cell receptor (beta chain) was recorded in a study of blood T cell repertoires in COVID-19. Turning to the study itself: T cells, B-cell-depleted T cells, or PBMCs provided the cDNA or gDNA that served as material.

Measured with immunoSEQ multiplex PCR; TCRdb has only the in-frame clones, and not every one. The sample includes 95,000 to 110,000 clones, 89% seen only once; the top ten take more than 4.5%. The CDR3 is 14 amino acids. In germline, CDR1 is MDHEN, CDR2 SYDVKM. V lost 7 bases and J lost 2; bases outside the gene matches: 8. The chain joins TRBV28 to TRBJ2-7; 7 bases align to TRBD1. The receptor's source is a man between 40 and 49 years old with active or convalescent COVID-19. The specimen was peripheral blood. CDR3 residues: CASTSGQGAYEQYF. The CDR3 DNA sequence: TGTGCCAGCACTTCGGGGCAGGGGGCCTACGAGCAGTACTTC. Based on the CDR3 plus reference TRBV28 and TRBJ2-7, the full variable domain is DVKVTQSSRYLVKRTGEKVFLECVQDMDHENMFWYRQDPGLGLRLIYFSYDVKMKEKGDIPEGYSVSREKKERFSLILESASTNQTSMYLCASTSGQGAYEQYFGPGTRLTVT.